A single sample is the source of the 29 T cell receptor beta chains below, sequenced in a study of Ad26.COV2.S vaccination and SARS-CoV-2 variants. Treatment defined: 19 received Ad26.COV2.S at low or high dose, single or two shots; 5 received placebo; per-sample allocation not given. Following the first vaccine or placebo injection, samples were taken on day 63. TCRdb keeps only in-frame clones here, not all; method: immunoSEQ multiplex PCR. Among 380,000 or so clones, roughly 90% were seen once, and the ten largest hold just under 5%. This specimen consisted of peripheral blood, obtained in a trial of Ad26.COV2.S vaccine versus placebo. The origin of the receptors is a person between 18 and 59 years old who received the Ad26.COV2.S COVID-19 vaccine or a placebo.

The CDR3 DNA is TGTGCCAGCAGGAGAAAACAGGGGGCGGAAGGCTACACCTTC. It encodes CASRRKQGAEGYTF. The chain combines TRBV2 with TRBJ1-2; 9 bases agree with TRBD1. From germline, CDR1 is SNHLY and CDR2 FYNNEI. The CDR3 spans 14 residues. J was trimmed by 8 bases and V by 6 bases; bases with no gene match: 10.

The chain recombines TRBV30 with TRBJ1-1; no reliable D call. The germline V gene has CDR1 GTSNPN and CDR2 SVGIG (reference sequence). The CDR3 is 17 residues long. Trimming removed 0 bases from V and 1 base from J, with 18 bases in between. CDR3 region: CAWSVPDGARGNTEAFF. The DNA for the CDR3 is TGTGCCTGGAGTGTACCCGACGGCGCACGGGGGAACACTGAAGCTTTCTTT.

CDR3 protein: CASSVGTIGGYTF. The CDR3 DNA reads TGTGCCAGCAGCGTCGGGACAATTGGCGGCTACACCTTC. This chain joins TRBV9 and TRBJ1-2, with D perhaps TRBD1 (6 bases). The V and J ends lost 2 bases and 8 bases respectively, with 13 bases between them. Germline V gene lookup returns CDR1 SGDLS and CDR2 YYNGEE. The CDR3 contains 13 residues.

J is TRBJ1-1 and V is TRBV5-1, with D perhaps matching TRBD1 (6 bases). With 2 bases removed from V and 6 bases from J, the gap between germline ends came to 17 bases. CDR3 length: 15 residues. CDR1 SGHRS and CDR2 YFSETQ come from the germline V gene. The CDR3 region has the DNA TGCGCCAGCAGCTTCGAACAGGGTGGGGTGGCTGAAGCTTTCTTT. Its translation: CASSFEQGGVAEAFF.

This chain joins TRBV9 and TRBJ1-4; no firm D call. Trimming removed 0 bases at V and 5 bases at J, with 11 bases between. The germline gives CDR1 SGDLS, CDR2 YYNGEE. The CDR3 extends over 15 amino acids. Here the CDR3 reads CASSVAGRSNEKLFF. The CDR3 DNA is TGTGCCAGCAGCGTAGCTGGGAGGTCCAATGAAAAACTGTTTTTT.

The genes are TRBV4-2 and TRBJ1-4, with TRBD1 as a possible D gene (5 bases). Trimming removed 0 bases from V and 3 bases from J, with 8 bases in between. The germline V gene has CDR1 LGHNA and CDR2 YNFKEQ. The CDR3 contains 15 residues. The CDR3 region has the DNA TGTGCCAGCAGCCAAGAGACAGCTCCTAATGAAAAACTGTTTTTT. As protein: CASSQETAPNEKLFF.

This chain links TRBV7-2 with TRBJ2-7; possible D gene TRBD2, 6 bases. The CDR3 contains 16 residues. CDR1 SGHTA and CDR2 FQGNSA come from the germline V gene. With 5 bases removed from V and 7 bases from J, the gap between germline ends came to 24 bases. The CDR3 DNA sequence: TGTGCCAGCAGCCCGCTACCTCCTACTAGCCCCGGAGAGCAGTACTTC. This encodes CASSPLPPTSPGEQYF.

V and J are TRBV3-1 (or the pseudogene TRBV3-2) and TRBJ2-5; 8 nucleotides line up with TRBD1. The V gene's germline CDR1 is LGHDT and CDR2 YNNKEL (reference sequence). V gave up 4 bases and J gave up 5 bases; unmatched junction bases: 3. This CDR3 comprises 13 residues. The CDR3, as DNA: TGTGCCAGCAGCCGGACAGGGTACGAGACCCAGTACTTC. It is translated as CASSRTGYETQYF.

This clone was seen once. The chain recombines TRBV6-1 with TRBJ1-1; D possibly corresponds to TRBD1 (6 bases). The CDR3 is made up of 14 amino acids. Germline V gives CDR1 MNHNS, CDR2 SASEGT. V lost 2 bases and J 1 base, leaving 8 bases between the germline ends. In DNA form, the CDR3 reads TGTGCCAGCAGTGAATACAGGGCGAACACTGAAGCTTTCTTT. It specifies CASSEYRANTEAFF.

In its sample, this clone was seen once. V usage is TRBV7-9 and J usage is TRBJ1-5, with no clear D. CDR1 is SEHNR, CDR2 FQNEAQ, per germline (reference sequence). This CDR3 region has 13 residues. V lost 2 bases, J lost 5 bases, and 7 bases lay in between. Here the CDR3 DNA reads TGTGCCAGCAGCTTATCCGACCATCAGCCCCAGCATTTT. Its translation is CASSLSDHQPQHF.

V and J are TRBV6-6 and TRBJ2-1, with 7 bases matching TRBD2. Germline V CDR1 and CDR2: MNHNY, SVGAGI (reference sequence). The CDR3 consists of 14 residues. J was trimmed by 3 bases and V by 6 bases; bases with no gene match: 5. CDR3 in amino acids: CASRGLADYNEQFF. Written as DNA, the CDR3 is TGTGCCAGCAGAGGGCTAGCGGACTACAATGAGCAGTTCTTC.

This chain uses TRBV30 with TRBJ1-1; 9 bases are a match to TRBD1. Germline-derived CDR1 and CDR2 are GTSNPN and SVGIG (reference sequence). The CDR3 extends over 15 amino acids. J gave up 0 bases and V 5 bases, and 7 bases lay outside the gene matches. The chain's CDR3 is CAWGRTGDMNTEAFF. DNA of the CDR3: TGTGCCTGGGGGAGGACAGGGGACATGAACACTGAAGCTTTCTTT. The complete variable domain, with remaining parts taken from reference TRBV30 and TRBJ1-1, reads SQTIHQWPATLVQPVGSPLSLECTVEGTSNPNLYWYRQAAGRGLQLLFYSVGIGQISSEVPQNLSASRPQDRQFILSSKKLLLSDSGFYLCAWGRTGDMNTEAFFGQGTRLTVV.

This clone was counted only a few times. The chain recombines TRBV6-6 with TRBJ1-5; no reliable D call. Germline CDR1 is MNHNY and CDR2 is SVGAGI (reference sequence). CDR3 length: 13 residues. The ends were cut back, 6 bases at V and 4 bases at J, with 10 bases in the middle. CDR3 protein: CASRVSMNQPQHF. Written as DNA, the CDR3 is TGTGCCAGCAGGGTCTCAATGAATCAGCCCCAGCATTTT.

CDR3 sequence reads: CASSEGSVADTQYF. The CDR3 nucleotides are TGTGCCAGCAGTGAAGGGTCGGTTGCGGATACGCAGTATTTT. This rearrangement joins TRBV2 to TRBJ2-3; D is undetermined. Germline lookup yields CDR1 SNHLY and CDR2 FYNNEI. The CDR3 is 14 amino acids. Trimming cost V 1 base and J 6 bases, with 11 bases left between them.

V usage is TRBV19 and J usage is TRBJ1-2, with 8 bases identical to TRBD1. The germline gives CDR1 LNHDA, CDR2 SQIVND (reference sequence). This CDR3 is built from 14 residues. Trimming removed 2 bases from V and 2 bases from J; junction bases left unmatched: 1. This CDR3 is CASSIRDRNYGYTF. The CDR3 DNA sequence: TGTGCCAGTAGTATACGGGACAGGAACTATGGCTACACCTTC. The full variable domain, its missing parts supplied by reference TRBV19 and TRBJ1-2, is DGGITQSPKYLFRKEGQNVTLSCEQNLNHDAMYWYRQDPGQGLRLIYYSQIVNDFQKGDIAEGYSVSREKKESFPLTVTSAQKNPTAFYLCASSIRDRNYGYTFGSGTRLTVV.

The gene calls are TRBV2 and TRBJ1-5, with D hard to call. CDR3 size: 13 residues. The V gene lost 4 bases and the J gene lost 6 bases, with 10 bases spanning the gap. CDR1 and CDR2 from the germline V gene are SNHLY and FYNNEI. The CDR3 protein is CASSAGATQPQHF. CDR3 nucleotide sequence: TGTGCCAGCAGTGCTGGAGCGACTCAGCCCCAGCATTTT.

As to this clone: The sample contains more than one DNA sequence encoding this CDR3. The chain joins TRBV7-6 to TRBJ2-5; TRBD2 aligns across 7 bases. Germline loops: CDR1 SGHVS, CDR2 FNYEAQ. The CDR3 is 15 amino acids. With V trimmed by 6 bases and J by 4 bases, 11 bases remained unmatched. The CDR3, as DNA: TGTGCCAGCAGTCCATTGGGGGGGGGTGGAGAGACCCAGTACTTC. It yields the protein CASSPLGGGGETQYF.

On this clone itself: A junction boundary mismatches the germline segment, possibly from a read error. V usage is TRBV5-1 and J usage is TRBJ1-3; no clear D. The germline V gene encodes CDR1 SGHRS and CDR2 YFSETQ. The length of the CDR3 is 12 residues. CDR3 sequence reads: CASSLAGDTIYF. The CDR3 nucleotides are TGCGCCAGCAGCTTGGCTGGAGACACCATATATTTT.

This clone appeared a few times. The chain combines TRBV3-1 (or the pseudogene TRBV3-2) with TRBJ1-5; TRBD1 matches at 7 bases. V gave up 1 base and J gave up 3 bases; unmatched junction bases: 6. The CDR3 covers 16 residues. Looked up from germline, CDR1 is LGHDT and CDR2 is YNNKEL (reference sequence). The CDR3 sequence is CASSQGTGGANQPQHF. The CDR3 DNA reads TGTGCCAGCAGCCAAGGGACAGGAGGGGCCAATCAGCCCCAGCATTTT.

The chain carries TRBV10-1 and TRBJ2-1; D is unresolved. The CDR3 extends over 16 amino acids. Between the trimmed V and J ends, which lost 3 bases and 3 bases, there was a span of 15 bases. The germline CDR1 and CDR2 sequences are WNHNN and SYGVQD (reference sequence). CDR3 loop: CASSDRPSGIYNEQFF. The CDR3 region has the DNA TGCGCCAGCAGTGATAGGCCGTCGGGCATCTACAATGAGCAGTTCTTC.

The rearrangement links TRBV5-4 to TRBJ1-2, with a weak D call TRBD1 (6 bases). Germline V gene sequence: CDR1 SGHNT, CDR2 YYREEE (reference sequence). The CDR3 extends over 14 amino acids. V gave up 0 bases and J gave up 6 bases, with 12 bases separating them. DNA of the CDR3: TGTGCCAGCAGCTTGGCCAGGGGTTTGGATGGCTACACCTTC. Protein sequence: CASSLARGLDGYTF.

This chain's CDR3 is CASSMDTHRDRVYEQYF. The DNA for the CDR3 is TGTGCCAGTAGTATGGATACTCACCGGGACAGGGTCTACGAGCAGTACTTC. This chain uses TRBV19 with TRBJ2-7; 9 positions match TRBD1. The CDR3 contains 17 residues. The V gene's germline CDR1 is LNHDA and CDR2 SQIVND (reference sequence). The V segment lost 3 bases and the J segment 3 bases; nucleotides outside the gene matches: 12.

The rearrangement links TRBV18 to TRBJ2-2, with 9 nucleotides matching TRBD1. Per germline, CDR1 KGHSH and CDR2 LQKENI. The CDR3 covers 15 residues. V gave up 4 bases and J gave up 5 bases; unmatched junction bases: 5. The CDR3 loop is CASSLQGARTGELFF. The CDR3 DNA follows: TGTGCCAGCTCACTACAGGGGGCGCGGACCGGGGAGCTGTTTTTT.

The gene calls are TRBV19 and TRBJ1-2, with D maybe TRBD1 (6 bases). Trimming cost V 5 bases and J 2 bases, with 15 bases left between them. Germline V gene lookup returns CDR1 LNHDA and CDR2 SQIVND (reference sequence). The CDR3 is 15 amino acids. CDR3 in amino acids: CASSPLGGPNYGYTF. CDR3 bases: TGTGCCAGTAGTCCACTTGGGGGGCCCAACTATGGCTACACCTTC.

This rearrangement joins TRBV3-1 (or the pseudogene TRBV3-2) to TRBJ2-6, with D perhaps TRBD1 or TRBD2 (5 bases each). The CDR3 is made up of 16 amino acids. Germline CDR1 LGHDT, CDR2 YNNKEL (reference sequence). Between the trimmed V and J ends, which lost 4 bases and 0 bases, there was a span of 10 bases. The DNA of the CDR3 is TGTGCCAGCAGCCCGGGACGGTTCTCTGGGGCCAACGTCCTGACTTTC. This codes for CASSPGRFSGANVLTF.

The genes are TRBV6-1 and TRBJ1-3, with TRBD1 matching over 9 bases. Per germline, CDR1 MNHNS and CDR2 SASEGT. The trim removed 5 bases at V and 6 bases at J, leaving 8 bases unmatched. CDR3 length: 15 residues. The CDR3 sequence is CASSQSGQGANTIYF. Here the CDR3 DNA reads TGTGCCAGCAGTCAATCGGGACAGGGAGCAAACACCATATATTTT.

The rearrangement uses TRBV11-2 and TRBJ2-1; D might be TRBD1 (7 bases). CDR3 length: 15 residues. V was cut by 0 bases and J by 7 bases, with 13 bases left in between. The germline gives CDR1 SGHAT, CDR2 FQNNGV. CDR3 residues: CASSLDGAGGNEQFF. Here the CDR3 DNA reads TGTGCCAGCAGCTTAGATGGGGCAGGGGGGAATGAGCAGTTCTTC.

The J gene is TRBJ2-3, the V gene TRBV19, with 12 bases fitting TRBD2. The CDR3 runs to 16 residues. Germline V CDR1 and CDR2: LNHDA, SQIVND (reference sequence). Trimming at V came to 6 bases and at J to 5 bases, leaving 9 bases not matched to a gene. The CDR3 region is CASSSGTSGWGDTQYF. The CDR3 DNA is TGTGCCAGTAGCTCAGGGACTAGCGGGTGGGGAGATACGCAGTATTTT.

This clone was recorded once. V is TRBV5-1 and J is TRBJ2-1; D gene unclear. CDR1 SGHRS and CDR2 YFSETQ come from the germline V gene. The CDR3 is 16 residues long. Trimming stripped 4 bases from V and 0 bases from J, with 14 bases between. The CDR3 region is CASSSRLSGSYNEQFF. In nucleotides, the CDR3 is TGCGCCAGCAGCAGTAGACTCTCCGGCTCCTACAATGAGCAGTTCTTC.